The clone carrying this TCR beta chain was counted between two and nine times. Its antigen is still unknown. Individual cDNA molecules received unique molecular identifiers. Using its own MiXCR run on the 5' RACE reads, TCRdb lists one record per CDR3 protein. The table includes about 48,000 distinct CDR3 sequences, more than 5.5% detected once. The CDR3 covers 16 residues. Trimming cost V 4 bases and J 1 base; bases outside gene matches: 5. Germline CDR1 and CDR2: ENHRY and SYGVKD. The sample is drawn from a study of early T cells in non-severe SARS-CoV-2 infection. Study summary: Alpha and beta chains were unpaired, from unsorted whole-blood bulk RNA. Regarding the study as a whole: VDJdb-based matching was biased toward anti-spike CD8 responses and missed private and CD4 specificities.

The receptor's source is an adult who was a healthcare worker with PCR-confirmed SARS-CoV-2 infection or an uninfected control (not recorded which). The chain has TRBV10-3 and TRBJ2-3; 10 nucleotides match TRBD2. Sequences were derived from whole blood, sampled at baseline. The DNA for the CDR3 is TGTGCCATCAGTGTTTCTAGCGGGAGAGGCACAGATACGCAGTATTTT. It specifies CAISVSSGRGTDTQYF.